These 25 T cell receptor beta chains share one sample of origin, sequenced in a study of chemoradiotherapy in HPV16-positive cancers. The protocol was immunoSEQ multiplex PCR, while the TCRdb copy is restricted to in-frame clones and leaves out a portion. This sample yields approximately 3,100 clones, of which around 90% are seen a single time; around 3.6% belongs to the top ten. This sample comprised tumor tissue, obtained from a patient who underwent chemoradiotherapy. Receptors were obtained from a human donor with HPV-associated anogenital cancer.

V is TRBV7-2 and J is TRBJ1-3, with D unclear. Germline values: CDR1 SGHTA, CDR2 FQGNSA. With 1 base removed from V and 4 bases from J, the gap between germline ends came to 8 bases. This CDR3 has 14 residues. DNA of the CDR3: TGTGCCAGCAGCTTAGTCCGTGCCGGAAACACCATATATTTT. Its translation: CASSLVRAGNTIYF.

The CDR3 DNA sequence: TGCGCCAGCAGCTTTGGTGCGGGAGCGGATACGCAGTATTTT. Protein product: CASSFGAGADTQYF. The chain joins TRBV5-1 to TRBJ2-3, with 7 bases that match TRBD2. This CDR3 contains 14 residues. Per the germline V gene, CDR1 is SGHRS and CDR2 is YFSETQ. The junction had 6 bases not matched to a gene; V was cut back by 2 bases and J by 6 bases. Combining the CDR3 with reference TRBV5-1 and TRBJ2-3 gives the whole variable domain KAGVTQTPRYLIKTRGQQVTLSCSPISGHRSVSWYQQTPGQGLQFLFEYFSETQRNKGNFPGRFSGRQFSNSRSEMNVSTLELGDSALYLCASSFGAGADTQYFGPGTRLTVL.

The J gene is TRBJ2-3, the V gene TRBV7-7; 10 bases agree with TRBD2. The CDR3 has 14 amino acids. CDR1 SSHAT and CDR2 FNYEAQ come from the germline V gene (reference sequence). V shed 3 bases and J 4 bases; nucleotides not matched to a gene: 1. Written as DNA, the CDR3 is TGTGCCAGCAGCTTGAGCGGGGGGGCAGATACGCAGTATTTT. Translation: CASSLSGGADTQYF.

The rearrangement links TRBV5-6 to TRBJ2-2, with unresolved D. V lost 4 bases and J 4 bases, leaving 8 bases between the germline ends. This CDR3 is built from 13 residues. Germline V gene sequence: CDR1 SGHDT, CDR2 YYEEEE. CDR3 sequence: CASSRLGTGELFF. As DNA, the CDR3 is TGTGCCAGCAGCAGGTTAGGCACCGGGGAGCTGTTTTTT.

The chain combines TRBV30 with TRBJ1-4; tentatively, D is TRBD1 (6 bases). Germline V lookup: CDR1 GTSNPN, CDR2 SVGIG (reference sequence). The V gene lost 4 bases and the J gene lost 6 bases, with 9 bases spanning the gap. This CDR3 is built from 12 residues. The CDR3 loop is CAWTGEYEKLFF. Here the CDR3 DNA reads TGTGCCTGGACAGGGGAGTATGAAAAACTGTTTTTT.

The DNA of the CDR3 is TGTGCCAGCAGCCAACGGGACAGGGGGTATGCAACTAATGAAAAACTGTTTTTT. Its translation: CASSQRDRGYATNEKLFF. The rearrangement joins TRBV7-9 to TRBJ1-4; 11 positions agree with TRBD1. CDR3 size: 18 residues. Looked up from germline, CDR1 is SEHNR and CDR2 is FQNEAQ (reference sequence). The ends lost 5 bases at V and 0 bases at J; junction bases unmatched: 8.

This chain joins TRBV10-1 and TRBJ2-1; 7 nucleotides match TRBD2. CDR3 length: 20 residues. Germline V gene lookup returns CDR1 WNHNN and CDR2 SYGVQD (reference sequence). V lost 3 bases to trimming and J lost 9 bases; unmatched junction nucleotides: 26. The CDR3 loop is CASSDRKDLREDRSGTEQFF. CDR3 sequence (DNA): TGCGCCAGCAGTGATCGAAAAGATTTACGGGAGGATCGTTCAGGCACTGAGCAGTTCTTC.

The gene calls are TRBV7-2 and TRBJ1-1; 8 bases align to TRBD1. The CDR3 is 14 amino acids. V shed 4 bases and J 4 bases; nucleotides not matched to a gene: 5. Germline V gene data show CDR1 as SGHTA and CDR2 as FQGNSA. For the CDR3, the DNA is TGTGCCAGCAGCTCCAACAGGGGGGTCACTGAAGCTTTCTTT. Amino acid sequence: CASSSNRGVTEAFF.

The rearrangement links TRBV5-4 to TRBJ2-5, with TRBD1 matching 7 bases. CDR3 length: 13 amino acids. V gave up 0 bases and J gave up 5 bases; unmatched junction bases: 1. The germline CDR1 and CDR2 sequences are SGHNT and YYREEE (reference sequence). CDR3 in amino acids: CASSLEGGETQYF. The CDR3 DNA reads as TGTGCCAGCAGCTTGGAAGGGGGCGAGACCCAGTACTTC. Filled out from reference TRBV5-4 and TRBJ2-5, the complete variable domain reads ETGVTQSPTHLIKTRGQQVTLRCSSQSGHNTVSWYQQALGQGPQFIFQYYREEENGRGNFPPRFSGLQFPNYSSELNVNALELDDSALYLCASSLEGGETQYFGPGTRLLVL.

This rearrangement joins TRBV30 to TRBJ2-1; D possibly matches TRBD1 or TRBD2 (5 bases each). The CDR3 is 14 residues long. Looked up from germline, CDR1 is GTSNPN and CDR2 is SVGIG (reference sequence). Trimming stripped 4 bases from V and 0 bases from J, with 10 bases between. CDR3 amino acids: CAWKWGSSYNEQFF. CDR3 in DNA: TGTGCCTGGAAATGGGGGAGCTCCTACAATGAGCAGTTCTTC.

This clone is a singleton in its sample. The chain employs TRBV6-5 and TRBJ1-6, with D possibly TRBD1 on 5 matching bases. The CDR3 spans 15 residues. The germline gives CDR1 MNHEY, CDR2 SVGAGI. The ends were cut back, 5 bases at V and 6 bases at J, with 14 bases in the middle. Here the CDR3 reads CASSPSGAVNSPLHF. Written as DNA, the CDR3 is TGTGCCAGCAGTCCGTCTGGGGCAGTTAATTCACCCCTCCACTTT.

The chain has TRBV18 and TRBJ2-3; D is uncertain. The V end was cut by 1 base, the J end by 0 bases, with 8 bases between. The CDR3 totals 15 residues. Germline values: CDR1 KGHSH, CDR2 LQKENI. The CDR3 is CASSPRKVSTDTQYF. The CDR3 DNA reads as TGTGCCAGCTCACCACGAAAGGTTAGCACAGATACGCAGTATTTT.

The chain is built from TRBV27 and TRBJ2-1; no firm D call. CDR3 length: 14 amino acids. The V gene lost 8 bases and the J gene lost 6 bases, with 17 bases spanning the gap. The germline V gene encodes CDR1 MNHEY and CDR2 SMNVEV (reference sequence). The CDR3 spells CASLSGLVPNEQFF. The DNA of the CDR3 is TGTGCCAGCTTGTCGGGTTTGGTCCCCAATGAGCAGTTCTTC.

This rearrangement joins TRBV4-3 to TRBJ2-1; D uncertain. Germline loops: CDR1 LGHNA, CDR2 YSLEER. CDR3 length equals 16 residues. Trimming took 1 base from V and 4 from J, leaving 14 bases between them. CDR3 in DNA: TGCGCCAGCAGCCAAGGCTCGACCGGTACTTACAATGAGCAGTTCTTC. Translating it yields CASSQGSTGTYNEQFF.

V and J are TRBV4-3 and TRBJ2-3; 8 positions agree with TRBD2. The germline V gene has CDR1 LGHNA and CDR2 YSLEER. This CDR3 spans 14 amino acids. J was trimmed by 5 bases and V by 3 bases; bases with no gene match: 4. CDR3 loop: CASSHGGARDTQYF. CDR3 bases: TGCGCCAGCAGCCACGGGGGGGCCCGAGATACGCAGTATTTT.

The chain's CDR3 is CASSVAANYGYTF. For the CDR3, the DNA is TGTGCCAGCAGCGTAGCCGCTAACTATGGCTACACCTTC. V is TRBV9 and J is TRBJ1-2; no definite D call. The germline V and J ends were trimmed by 0 bases and 0 bases, with 3 bases remaining between them. The CDR3 consists of 13 residues. Germline V lookup: CDR1 SGDLS, CDR2 YYNGEE. The complete variable domain, with remaining parts taken from reference TRBV9 and TRBJ1-2, reads DSGVTQTPKHLITATGQRVTLRCSPRSGDLSVYWYQQSLDQGLQFLIQYYNGEERAKGNILERFSAQQFPDLHSELNLSSLELGDSALYFCASSVAANYGYTFGSGTRLTVV.

This chain links TRBV14 with TRBJ2-5, with 7 nucleotides matching TRBD2. J gave up 5 bases and V 4 bases, and 7 bases lay outside the gene matches. The CDR3 loop spans 14 amino acids. Germline CDR1 and CDR2: SGHDN and FVKESK. The CDR3 region has the DNA TGTGCCAGCAGCCTTCAGCGGGGAACGGAGACCCAGTACTTC. Protein sequence: CASSLQRGTETQYF.

This sequence joins TRBV10-3 and TRBJ1-1; no reliable D call. V was pared by 1 base and J by 3 bases, with 0 bases between. This CDR3 contains 11 residues. Germline V gene lookup returns CDR1 ENHRY and CDR2 SYGVKD. CDR3 nucleotide sequence: TGTGCCATCAGTGAGTACACTGAAGCTTTCTTT. It codes for CAISEYTEAFF.

The gene calls are TRBV5-1 and TRBJ1-1; a possible D gene is TRBD1 (5 bases). V was pared by 4 bases and J by 6 bases, with 13 bases between. Germline V gene lookup returns CDR1 SGHRS and CDR2 YFSETQ. CDR3 length equals 13 residues. The CDR3 loop reads CASSKETEAEAFF. DNA of the CDR3: TGCGCCAGCAGCAAGGAGACAGAAGCTGAAGCTTTCTTT. Complete variable domain (other parts from reference TRBV5-1 and TRBJ1-1): KAGVTQTPRYLIKTRGQQVTLSCSPISGHRSVSWYQQTPGQGLQFLFEYFSETQRNKGNFPGRFSGRQFSNSRSEMNVSTLELGDSALYLCASSKETEAEAFFGQGTRLTVV.

This chain connects TRBV5-4 to TRBJ2-1, with a possible D match to TRBD1 (5 bases). V was trimmed by 2 bases and J by 9 bases, leaving 9 bases between them. This CDR3 contains 12 residues. Germline values: CDR1 SGHNT, CDR2 YYREEE (reference sequence). The CDR3: CASSFGAVEQFF. CDR3 in DNA: TGTGCCAGCAGCTTTGGGGCCGTTGAGCAGTTCTTC.

J is TRBJ1-4 and V is TRBV19, with no clear D. CDR3 length: 14 residues. V was cut by 7 bases and J by 2 bases, with 11 bases left in between. Germline V CDR1 and CDR2: LNHDA, SQIVND (reference sequence). The DNA of the CDR3 is TGTGCCAGTACCTTTGCCCGGACTAATGAAAAACTGTTTTTT. It translates to CASTFARTNEKLFF.

This chain uses TRBV27 with TRBJ2-1; perhaps TRBD2 as D (5 bases). CDR3 length: 11 amino acids. The V gene's germline CDR1 is MNHEY and CDR2 SMNVEV (reference sequence). Trimming left V 7 bases short and J 8 bases short, with 9 bases between. DNA for the CDR3: TGTGCCAGCAAGTTTAGCGATGAGCAGTTCTTC. Translation gives CASKFSDEQFF.

This clone was recorded only once. J is TRBJ1-2 and V is TRBV19, with TRBD1 matching 7 bases. Trimming at V came to 6 bases and at J to 8 bases, leaving 9 bases not matched to a gene. The germline V gene encodes CDR1 LNHDA and CDR2 SQIVND (reference sequence). This CDR3 contains 13 residues. In nucleotides, the CDR3 is TGTGCCAGTAGACATGACAGGGCGGAGGGCTACACCTTC. Residues: CASRHDRAEGYTF.

The chain uses TRBV4-2 and TRBJ2-5, with TRBD1 identical over 8 bases. This CDR3 has 15 residues. The V gene end was trimmed by 1 base and the J gene end by 5 bases; junction bases not matched to a gene: 6. Germline V CDR1 and CDR2: LGHNA, YNFKEQ. In nucleotides, the CDR3 is TGTGCCAGCAGCCAAGGTTCAGGGGGCGGGGAGACCCAGTACTTC. It yields the protein CASSQGSGGGETQYF.

This clone was observed a single time. The chain couples TRBV27 to TRBJ2-2; TRBD2 matches 9 bases. V trimming: 0 bases; J trimming: 3 bases; junction bases outside the gene matches: 5. The germline V gene has CDR1 MNHEY and CDR2 SMNVEV (reference sequence). This CDR3 has 17 amino acids. This CDR3 reads CASSLSLPSGDTGELFF. In DNA, the CDR3 is TGTGCCAGCAGTTTATCCCTCCCTAGCGGGGACACCGGGGAGCTGTTTTTT.